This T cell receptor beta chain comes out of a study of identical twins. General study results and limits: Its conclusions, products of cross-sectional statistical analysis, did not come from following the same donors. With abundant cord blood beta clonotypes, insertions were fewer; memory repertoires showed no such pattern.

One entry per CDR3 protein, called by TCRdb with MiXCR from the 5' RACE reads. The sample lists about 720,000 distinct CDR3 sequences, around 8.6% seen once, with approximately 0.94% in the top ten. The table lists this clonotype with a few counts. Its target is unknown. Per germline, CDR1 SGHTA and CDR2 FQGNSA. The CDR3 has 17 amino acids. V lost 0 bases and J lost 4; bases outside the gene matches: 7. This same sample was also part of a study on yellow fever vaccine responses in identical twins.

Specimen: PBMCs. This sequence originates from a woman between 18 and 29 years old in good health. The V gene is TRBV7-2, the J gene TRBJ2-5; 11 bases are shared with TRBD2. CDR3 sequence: CASSLARVTSGGETQYF. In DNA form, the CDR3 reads TGTGCCAGCAGCTTAGCGAGAGTAACTAGCGGGGGAGAGACCCAGTACTTC.